The clone carrying this TCR beta chain was counted a few times. Its specificity is not known. These data originate in a study of OX40 agonist ivuxolimab in advanced cancers. The overall study: Prior therapy, whether anti-PD-1, anti-PD-L1 or anti-CTLA-4, was allowed, and less than 45% had some. Study-wide findings and caveats: Low normalized T-cell clonal expansion also characterized some of the nonresponders.

Clones were sequenced by immunoSEQ multiplex PCR, and TCRdb holds only the in-frame ones, with some missing. The repertoire includes around 47,000 clones, 80% to 90% of them detected once, and 14% sits in the top ten. V was cut by 3 bases and J by 0 bases, with 15 bases left in between. The CDR3 extends over 16 amino acids. Germline V gives CDR1 SGHRS, CDR2 YFSETQ. V is TRBV5-1 and J is TRBJ2-5; possible D gene TRBD2, 6 bases. The sample in question was CD4+ or CD8+ T cells sorted from blood, obtained in a trial of the OX40 agonist ivuxolimab. This TCR came from an adult with an advanced solid tumor such as melanoma, head and neck, liver or kidney cancer. CDR3: CASSWGETPYQETQYF. CDR3 sequence (DNA): TGCGCCAGCAGCTGGGGGGAGACTCCGTACCAAGAGACCCAGTACTTC.